This TCR beta chain derives from a study of monozygotic twins with inflammatory bowel disease. Looked up from germline, CDR1 is SGHRS and CDR2 is YFSETQ. This CDR3 comprises 15 residues. One blood sample of approximately 2.5 ml was taken from each donor. Skipping T cell sorting, the study isolated total RNA directly from whole blood. Template switching introduced UMIs that contain a 6-nucleotide sample barcode. Using the 5' RACE reads, TCRdb records one entry per CDR3 protein without DNA. The sample holds just over 300,000 distinct CDR3 sequences. This rearrangement joins TRBV5-1 to TRBJ2-3; TCRdb returns TRBD1, unconfirmable since there is no DNA. The sequence derives from a human donor with ulcerative colitis or Crohn's disease, or a healthy co-twin of an affected twin (not recorded which). The specimen was blood. The CDR3: CASTTAGGGTDTQYF.